Following are 7 T cell receptor beta chains from one sample sequenced in a study of blood T cell repertoires in COVID-19. TCRdb's table, derived via immunoSEQ multiplex PCR, lists solely in-frame clones and lacks some. This table has under 55,000 clones, about nine tenths appearing once. Sequencing input: peripheral blood. Every receptor here comes from a woman over 75 with active COVID-19.

The table lists this clone with a count of one. V is TRBV15 and J is TRBJ1-2; no clear D. V dropped 0 bases and J dropped 4 bases, with 6 bases sitting between them. CDR1 and CDR2 from the germline V gene are LNHNV and YYDKDF (reference sequence). The CDR3 is 13 residues long. CDR3 sequence (DNA): TGTGCCACCAGCAGAGATCGTAGCTATGGCTACACCTTC. This translates into CATSRDRSYGYTF.

The chain joins TRBV4-3 to TRBJ2-1; perhaps TRBD2 as D (6 bases). This CDR3 has 17 amino acids. Germline V gene data show CDR1 as LGHNA and CDR2 as YSLEER. Trimming took 4 bases from V and 0 from J, leaving 16 bases between them. The CDR3 is CASSLLLASSSYNEQFF. CDR3 nucleotides: TGCGCCAGCAGCCTCCTACTAGCCTCGAGCTCCTACAATGAGCAGTTCTTC.

The chain joins TRBV18 to TRBJ2-5; 11 bases align to TRBD1. Per the germline V gene, CDR1 is KGHSH and CDR2 is LQKENI. This CDR3 contains 19 residues. V lost 3 bases, J lost 1 base, and 13 bases stayed unmatched. The CDR3 spells CASSPSDRGRGVVQETQYF. The CDR3 DNA reads as TGTGCCAGCTCACCCTCGGACAGGGGGCGAGGGGTAGTCCAAGAGACCCAGTACTTC. The whole variable domain, filled in from reference TRBV18 and TRBJ2-5, reads NAGVMQNPRHLVRRRGQEARLRCSPMKGHSHVYWYRQLPEEGLKFMVYLQKENIIDESGMPKERFSAEFPKEGPSILRIQQVVRGDSAAYFCASSPSDRGRGVVQETQYFGPGTRLLVL.

The chain recombines TRBV28 with TRBJ1-2; 9 bases line up with TRBD1. The CDR3 has 15 residues. J was trimmed by 4 bases and V by 6 bases; bases with no gene match: 9. Germline V CDR1 and CDR2: MDHEN, SYDVKM. CDR3 sequence (DNA): TGTGCCAGCAGACCGTCGACAGGGGGGGTCTATGGCTACACCTTC. The encoded protein is CASRPSTGGVYGYTF.

The V and J genes are TRBV19 and TRBJ1-6, with no clear D. V was pared by 5 bases and J by 0 bases, with 8 bases between. Germline loops: CDR1 LNHDA, CDR2 SQIVND (reference sequence). CDR3 size: 15 residues. CDR3 bases: TGTGCCAGTAGTTCGAGGAGCTCCTATAATTCACCCCTCCACTTT. It codes for CASSSRSSYNSPLHF.

The chain combines TRBV4-3 with TRBJ1-1; tentatively, D is TRBD1 (6 bases). The CDR3 has 14 residues. The germline gives CDR1 LGHNA, CDR2 YSLEER. Deletions cut 3 bases from V and 4 bases from J, with 12 bases between. The CDR3 coding sequence is TGCGCCAGCAGCCAGTCAGGGGTGGCCACTGAAGCTTTCTTT. Its translation: CASSQSGVATEAFF.

The V call is TRBV5-8, the J call TRBJ1-6; 8 nucleotides agree with TRBD1. Germline values: CDR1 SGHTS, CDR2 YDEGEE. V was clipped by 1 base and J by 7 bases; unmatched bases: 4. This CDR3 is built from 15 residues. DNA of the CDR3: TGTGCCAGCAGCTTGCAGGACAGGGTAAATTCACCCCTCCACTTT. Translation: CASSLQDRVNSPLHF.